This T cell receptor beta chain emerged from a study of blood T cell dynamics during melanoma immunotherapy. Study overall: Standard first-line treatment here was pembrolizumab or nivolumab plus ipilimumab in metastatic melanoma.

Germline assignment: CDR1 SGHRS and CDR2 YFSETQ. Trimming removed 1 base from V and 0 bases from J; junction bases left unmatched: 12. The CDR3 spans 19 residues. Comments on this clone: Its matching antigen is unknown.

Broader study findings: Unlike progressors, later disease-control patients had W3 repertoires gaining clonality or diversity.

Time point meaning: week 3, after first cycle of checkpoint inhibitor. Disease control meant complete response, partial response or stable disease at 12 weeks. Every bulk PBMC sample received the same 350 ng of DNA. Sequencing used immunoSEQ multiplex PCR; TCRdb keeps in-frame clones, though not all of them. The table has approximately 6,000 clones, roughly 75% seen once. The chain links TRBV5-1 to TRBJ2-1; 8 positions match TRBD2. This clonotype originated in a human donor with melanoma. This material consisted of blood, taken from a patient treated with checkpoint blockade. Written as DNA, the CDR3 is TGCGCCAGCAGCTTGAACCGGGCTAGCGGGCATAGCTCCTACAATGAGCAGTTCTTC. This codes for CASSLNRASGHSSYNEQFF.